This T cell receptor beta chain was identified during a study of T cell responses to AZD1222 COVID-19 vaccine. On the study more broadly: Both about-4-week and about-12-week second-dose recipients were combined.

Profiling relied on immunoSEQ multiplex PCR, and the TCRdb table lists in-frame clones only, not all of them. This table holds 80,000 or so clones, nearly 90% found once. Germline assignment: CDR1 SNHLY and CDR2 FYNNEI. This CDR3 comprises 17 residues. Trimming took 5 bases from V and 0 from J, leaving 14 bases between them. This sequence was found in an adult in good health. The material sequenced was peripheral blood, taken on day 0 of AZD1222 vaccination. The chain carries TRBV2 and TRBJ1-6, with D uncertain. The CDR3 here is CASSLTSVSSYNSPLHF. The CDR3 bases are TGTGCCAGCAGTCTTACTTCAGTGAGCTCCTATAATTCACCCCTCCACTTT. Using reference TRBV2 and TRBJ1-6 for the parts outside the CDR3, the full variable domain is EPEVTQTPSHQVTQMGQEVILRCVPISNHLYFYWYRQILGQKVEFLVSFYNNEISEKSEIFDDQFSVERPDGSNFTLKIRSTKLEDSAMYFCASSLTSVSSYNSPLHFGNGTRLTVT.